The 6 T cell receptor beta chains presented below share a single source sample, sequenced in a study of regulatory T cells in long-lasting Graves disease. Arm-PCR with iRepertoire HTBI primers amplified the CDR3 regions for these TCR beta libraries. TCRdb analysed the multiplex PCR reads with MiXCR anew, one entry per CDR3 protein. The sample yields 500,000 to 700,000 distinct CDR3 sequences, 16% seen once. Documented time point: newly diagnosed GD, antithyroid drugs for less than 3 months. PBMCs were the source of the RNA used for TCR sequencing. The data were also submitted as part of a second study, on T cells in Graves' hyperthyroidism and ophthalmopathy.

This sample comprised peripheral blood mononuclear cells (PBMCs), obtained at new diagnosis, from a patient treated with antithyroid drugs. Receptors originate from a woman younger than 45 with Graves disease.

This clonotype appeared many times. The J gene is TRBJ2-7, the V gene TRBV28; the D gene is possibly TRBD1 (5 bases). The CDR3 extends over 14 amino acids. Trimming cost V 2 bases and J 4 bases, with 12 bases left between them. Per the germline V gene, CDR1 is MDHEN and CDR2 is SYDVKM. This CDR3 is CASSLVGRAYEQYF. CDR3 DNA: TGTGCCAGCAGTTTAGTGGGCAGGGCATACGAGCAGTACTTC.

This chain links TRBV15 with TRBJ2-7, with 7 nucleotides matching TRBD2. The CDR3 is 15 residues long. With V trimmed by 0 bases and J by 5 bases, 7 bases remained unmatched. Germline CDR1 is LNHNV and CDR2 is YYDKDF (reference sequence). The CDR3 sequence is CATSRDSGGMNEQYF. CDR3 DNA: TGTGCCACCAGCAGAGATTCCGGGGGGATGAACGAGCAGTACTTC.

This clonotype was seen ten or more times. V usage is TRBV28 and J usage is TRBJ1-2; D is undetermined. CDR1 and CDR2 (germline): MDHEN, SYDVKM. The CDR3 is 14 residues long. V shed 2 bases and J shed 4 bases, with 11 bases lying between them. CDR3 sequence: CASSLRGSGYGYTF. The CDR3 nucleotides are TGTGCCAGCAGTTTACGGGGATCTGGCTATGGCTACACCTTC.

About this clonotype itself: A single base separates this from a much larger clone, so it may be a read error. The V gene is TRBV28, the J gene TRBJ2-6, with 8 bases matching TRBD1. This CDR3 comprises 16 residues. The J segment lost 0 bases and the V segment lost 6 bases, leaving 4 bases of the junction unmatched. The germline gives CDR1 MDHEN, CDR2 SYDVKM. CDR3 in DNA: TGTGCCAGCAGAGACAGGGGTTCCTCTGGGGCCAACGTCCTGACTTTC. Translation: CASRDRGSSGANVLTF.

This clonotype was seen repeatedly, ten times or more. The chain recombines TRBV20-1 with TRBJ2-7; D is uncertain. Germline CDR1 DFQATT, CDR2 SNEGSKA (reference sequence). The CDR3 extends over 14 amino acids. Trimming took 4 bases from V and 6 from J, leaving 19 bases between them. CDR3 nucleotide sequence: TGCAGTGCTATCGCTCGGGCGGCCGCTATCGAGCAGTACTTC. Translated: CSAIARAAAIEQYF.

CDR3: CSAVAGASYEQYF. The DNA of the CDR3 is TGCAGTGCCGTAGCGGGAGCCTCCTACGAGCAGTACTTC. V usage is TRBV20-1 and J usage is TRBJ2-7; 9 nucleotides agree with TRBD2. Germline lookup yields CDR1 DFQATT and CDR2 SNEGSKA (reference sequence). J lost 0 bases, V lost 6 bases, and 3 bases had no gene match. The CDR3 length is 13 residues.